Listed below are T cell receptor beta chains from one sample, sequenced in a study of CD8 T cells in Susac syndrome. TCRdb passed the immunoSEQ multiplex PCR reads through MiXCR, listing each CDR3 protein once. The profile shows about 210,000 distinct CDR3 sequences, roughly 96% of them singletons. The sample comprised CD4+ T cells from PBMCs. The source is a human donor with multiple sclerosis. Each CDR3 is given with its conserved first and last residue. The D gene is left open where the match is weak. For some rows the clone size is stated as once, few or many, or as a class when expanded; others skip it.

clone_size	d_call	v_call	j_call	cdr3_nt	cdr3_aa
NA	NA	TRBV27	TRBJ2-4	TGTGCCAGCAGTCAAACTAGGGGAGGTAACATTCAGTACTTC	CASSQTRGGNIQYF
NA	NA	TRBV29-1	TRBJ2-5	TGCAGCGCCGGACAGCTAACTCAAGAGACCCAGTACTTC	CSAGQLTQETQYF
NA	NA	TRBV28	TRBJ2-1	TGTGCCAGCAGTCGTCGACAGCTCAGCTACAATGAGCAGTTCTTC	CASSRRQLSYNEQFF
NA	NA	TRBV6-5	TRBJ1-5	TGTGCCAGCAGTAAGATTGGGGGTCAGCCCCAGCATTTT	CASSKIGGQPQHF
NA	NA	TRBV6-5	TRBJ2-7	TGTGCCAGCAGTTACTCGAGGCCAGGACAACCCTACGAGCAGTACTTC	CASSYSRPGQPYEQYF
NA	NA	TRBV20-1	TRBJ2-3	TGCAGTGCCCCTGTGGATACGCAGTATTTT	CSAPVDTQYF
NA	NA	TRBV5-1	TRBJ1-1	TGCGCCAGCAGTAAAGACAGCCGGGCTGAAGCTTTCTTT	CASSKDSRAEAFF
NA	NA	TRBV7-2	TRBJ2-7	TGTGCCAGCAGCTTACGCCGGGCTACTTACGAGCAGTACTTC	CASSLRRATYEQYF
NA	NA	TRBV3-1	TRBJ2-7	TGTGCCAGCAGCCCACTAGCATCTATCAACGAGCAGTACTTC	CASSPLASINEQYF
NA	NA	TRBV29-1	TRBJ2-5	TGCAGCGTTTTGTCCACGCAAACTACCGTTGCGCGGTACTTC	CSVLSTQTTVARYF
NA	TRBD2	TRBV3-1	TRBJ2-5	TGTGCCAGCAGCCAACTTCGTCTAGCGGGAGGAGAGACCCAGTACTTC	CASSQLRLAGGETQYF
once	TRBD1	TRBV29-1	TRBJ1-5	TGCAGCGCGACGGGGACAGGGAGTAATCAGCCCCAGCATTTT	CSATGTGSNQPQHF
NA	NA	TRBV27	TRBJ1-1	TGTGCCAGCAGTTTAGGGGGAACTAACACTGAAGCTTTCTTT	CASSLGGTNTEAFF
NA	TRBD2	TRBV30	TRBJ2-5	TGTGCCTGGAGGACTAGCGGGAGTGGGGAGACCCAGTACTTC	CAWRTSGSGETQYF
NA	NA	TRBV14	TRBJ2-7	TGTGCCAGCAGCCAAGTTGCTGGCAGGGGATACGAGCAGTACTTC	CASSQVAGRGYEQYF
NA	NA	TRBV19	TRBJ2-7	TGTGCCAGTAGCATCACCTCAGGCCACTACTCCTACGAGCAGTACTTC	CASSITSGHYSYEQYF
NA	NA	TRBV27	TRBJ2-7	TGTGCCAGCAGTTCCCTCGGACAGCCCTGGGACTACGAGCAGTACTTC	CASSSLGQPWDYEQYF